A single sample is the source of the 30 T cell receptor beta chains below, sequenced in a study of T-cell memory formation after mild COVID-19. One entry per CDR3 protein results from TCRdb running MiXCR on the 5' RACE reads. The data show around 300,000 distinct CDR3 sequences, about 13% seen once. The material sequenced was PBMCs or a T cell subset sorted from them (not recorded which). These receptors came from a man aged 18 to 30 who had mild COVID-19 (a few samples of this study predate the infection). Cell type and time point are not known.

This chain uses TRBV5-1 with TRBJ2-3; D perhaps matches TRBD2 (5 bases). The germline V gene has CDR1 SGHRS and CDR2 YFSETQ. This CDR3 region has 16 residues. The V end lost 0 bases, the J end lost 2 bases, and 13 bases lay between the germline ends. CDR3: CASSLVGSAFTDTQYF. In nucleotides, the CDR3 is TGCGCCAGCAGCTTGGTTGGGAGTGCCTTCACAGATACGCAGTATTTT. The variable domain in full, completed from reference TRBV5-1 and TRBJ2-3, reads KAGVTQTPRYLIKTRGQQVTLSCSPISGHRSVSWYQQTPGQGLQFLFEYFSETQRNKGNFPGRFSGRQFSNSRSEMNVSTLELGDSALYLCASSLVGSAFTDTQYFGPGTRLTVL.

The genes are TRBV24-1 and TRBJ2-5; D is unresolved. Germline CDR1 KGHDR, CDR2 SFDVKD. The CDR3 is 13 residues long. V dropped 4 bases and J dropped 0 bases, with 5 bases sitting between them. The CDR3 nucleotides are TGTGCCACCAGTGAATATAACCAAGAGACCCAGTACTTC. It specifies CATSEYNQETQYF.

This clonotype turned up a few times. The chain links TRBV20-1 to TRBJ2-3; D not resolved. V was trimmed by 4 bases and J by 5 bases, leaving 7 bases between them. This CDR3 is 11 amino acids long. The V gene's germline CDR1 is DFQATT and CDR2 SNEGSKA (reference sequence). The CDR3: CSATFLDTQYF. CDR3 sequence (DNA): TGCAGTGCTACTTTCTTAGATACGCAGTATTTT.

This clonotype was observed a handful of times. This chain joins TRBV28 and TRBJ2-4; D unclear. V was pared by 2 bases and J by 0 bases, with 5 bases between. CDR3 length: 14 amino acids. Germline V gives CDR1 MDHEN, CDR2 SYDVKM. The chain's CDR3 is CASSLQQAKNIQYF. CDR3 bases: TGTGCCAGCAGTTTACAGCAAGCCAAAAACATTCAGTACTTC.

This clonotype was seen a handful of times. A read error may account for a junction end that differs from germline. CDR3: CSVEGPTDTQYF. The CDR3 nucleotides are TGCAGCGTCGAAGGACCCACAGATACGCAGTATTTT. The V call is TRBV29-1, the J call TRBJ2-3; the D is unclear. Germline loops: CDR1 SQVTM, CDR2 ANQGSEA. The CDR3 length is 12 residues.

This clonotype was seen a handful of times. Here the CDR3 reads CASSLVGQDSTDTQYF. DNA of the CDR3: TGTGCCAGCAGCTTAGTGGGACAAGACTCCACAGATACGCAGTATTTT. The chain couples TRBV7-3 to TRBJ2-3; TRBD1 is a possible D gene (6 bases). This CDR3 contains 16 residues. The germline V gene has CDR1 SGHTA and CDR2 FQGTGA. The germline V and J ends were trimmed by 2 bases and 2 bases, with 14 bases remaining between them.

This chain connects TRBV6-5 to TRBJ1-2; D is ambiguous. Trimming left V 2 bases short and J 4 bases short, with 14 bases between. CDR1 is MNHEY, CDR2 SVGAGI, per germline. CDR3 length: 15 residues. The CDR3 spells CASSYGSRSFYGYTF. The CDR3 bases are TGTGCCAGCAGTTACGGGAGTCGCAGCTTCTATGGCTACACCTTC.

This clonotype has only a few counts. V and J are TRBV28 and TRBJ1-2, with unresolved D. The V gene's germline CDR1 is MDHEN and CDR2 SYDVKM. This CDR3 is built from 14 residues. Trimming cost V 8 bases and J 3 bases, with 16 bases left between them. CDR3 nucleotide sequence: TGTGCCAGCGCGGACCGGACGGTGTACTATGGCTACACCTTC. Its protein product is CASADRTVYYGYTF.

Only a few counts were recorded for this clonotype. The V call is TRBV28, the J call TRBJ2-6; TRBD1 might be the D (6 bases). The germline gives CDR1 MDHEN, CDR2 SYDVKM. CDR3 length: 15 amino acids. V was clipped by 2 bases and J by 2 bases, with 7 bases between them. For the CDR3, the DNA is TGTGCCAGCAGTTTAGGGGACACTGGGGCCAACGTCCTGACTTTC. It is translated as CASSLGDTGANVLTF.

The chain employs TRBV24-1 and TRBJ1-2; the D gene is possibly TRBD1 (5 bases). The CDR3 spans 14 residues. Trimming removed 11 bases at V and 5 bases at J, with 20 bases between. Per the germline V gene, CDR1 is KGHDR and CDR2 is SFDVKD. The CDR3 nucleotides are TGTGCCAGCCCGGCCGCTTGCAGGGTATATGGCTACACCTTC. It codes for CASPAACRVYGYTF.

This clonotype was counted only a few times. J is TRBJ2-7 and V is TRBV4-3; 7 bases map to TRBD1. Per the germline V gene, CDR1 is LGHNA and CDR2 is YSLEER. V was clipped by 4 bases and J by 2 bases; unmatched bases: 8. The CDR3 covers 15 residues. The CDR3 nucleotides read TGCGCCAGCAGCCCAAGTATCGGGACAGCCTACGAGCAGTACGTC. This codes for CASSPSIGTAYEQYV.

The chain couples TRBV5-1 to TRBJ2-3; D is ambiguous. The CDR3 is 15 residues long. In germline, CDR1 is SGHRS, CDR2 YFSETQ. The V end was cut by 0 bases, the J end by 1 base, with 9 bases between. CDR3 sequence reads: CASSLVHDGTDTQYF. In DNA form, the CDR3 reads TGCGCCAGCAGCTTGGTTCACGATGGCACAGATACGCAGTATTTT.

This clonotype was seen a few times. This chain joins TRBV6-1 and TRBJ1-3, with unresolved D. Germline CDR1 MNHNS, CDR2 SASEGT. V lost 8 bases to trimming and J lost 3 bases, with 17 bases between them. This CDR3 has 15 residues. The CDR3 loop reads CASSRIGGVGNTIYF. The CDR3 bases are TGTGCCAGCTCCCGAATCGGAGGTGTTGGAAACACCATATATTTT.

The chain is built from TRBV20-1 and TRBJ1-1; D is uncertain. The V and J ends lost 6 bases and 5 bases respectively, with 19 bases between them. CDR1 is DFQATT and CDR2 is SNEGSKA in the germline V gene (reference sequence). This CDR3 spans 14 amino acids. CDR3 nucleotides: TGCAGTGCAGCCGTTTTGGGAGGAAGGACTGAAGCTTTCTTT. Translating it yields CSAAVLGGRTEAFF.

V is TRBV6-6 and J is TRBJ1-4; D is uncertain. CDR3 size: 14 residues. The V end lost 5 bases, the J end lost 5 bases, and 12 bases lay between the germline ends. CDR1 is MNHNY, CDR2 SVGAGI, per germline (reference sequence). The CDR3 region has the DNA TGTGCCAGCAGTCCGATCGACGAAAATGAAAAACTGTTTTTT. Its protein product is CASSPIDENEKLFF.

This clonotype was counted between two and nine times. The V call is TRBV24-1, the J call TRBJ2-1, with 9 positions matching TRBD1. CDR3 size: 15 residues. J gave up 5 bases and V 3 bases, and 4 bases lay outside the gene matches. Germline CDR1 reads KGHDR; CDR2 reads SFDVKD. DNA for the CDR3: TGTGCCACCAGTGATCCGGGACAGGGTCACAATGAGCAGTTCTTC. Translated, it gives CATSDPGQGHNEQFF.

This clonotype was observed a few times. The chain combines TRBV5-6 with TRBJ2-5; TRBD1 matches at 8 bases. V was clipped by 1 base and J by 1 base; unmatched bases: 3. The CDR3 runs to 15 residues. Germline CDR1 reads SGHDT; CDR2 reads YYEEEE. CDR3 nucleotides: TGTGCCAGCAGCTTGAGAGGGACAGGCCAAGAGACCCAGTACTTC. The encoded protein is CASSLRGTGQETQYF.

This chain connects TRBV12-3 or TRBV12-4 to TRBJ2-3, with 16 bases matching TRBD2. This CDR3 contains 17 residues. V shed 6 bases and J 9 bases; nucleotides not matched to a gene: 12. The CDR3 spells CASSSGTSGGAFRTQYF. The CDR3 DNA is TGTGCCAGCAGCTCCGGGACTAGCGGGGGGGCCTTTCGGACGCAGTATTTT.

The J gene is TRBJ2-3, the V gene TRBV7-3, with 7 nucleotides matching TRBD2. V was pared by 3 bases and J by 1 base, with 10 bases of the junction left unmatched. This CDR3 region has 17 residues. The germline CDR1 and CDR2 sequences are SGHTA and FQGTGA. This CDR3 is CASSFRLRGDRTDTQYF. In DNA, the CDR3 is TGTGCCAGCAGCTTTCGGCTTCGGGGGGACCGCACAGATACGCAGTATTTT. The whole variable domain, remainder taken from reference TRBV7-3 and TRBJ2-3, is GAGVSQTPSNKVTEKGKYVELRCDPISGHTALYWYRQSLGQGPEFLIYFQGTGAADDSGLPNDRFFAVRPEGSVSTLKIQRTERGDSAVYLCASSFRLRGDRTDTQYFGPGTRLTVL.

The chain employs TRBV5-1 and TRBJ2-5; 9 bases align to TRBD2. The V and J ends lost 5 bases and 4 bases, in that order; junction bases with no gene match: 3. Germline assignment: CDR1 SGHRS and CDR2 YFSETQ. The CDR3 sequence is 13 residues long. CDR3 coding DNA: TGCGCCAGCAGTTATAGCGGGGGAGAGACCCAGTACTTC. Its translation is CASSYSGGETQYF.

This clonotype was recorded a few times. The V gene is TRBV7-9, the J gene TRBJ1-5; unclear D gene. The CDR3 runs 14 residues. In germline, CDR1 is SEHNR, CDR2 FQNEAQ (reference sequence). Trimming removed 7 bases from V and 6 bases from J, with 16 bases in between. The chain's CDR3 is CASTPGGVAQPQHF. CDR3 DNA: TGTGCCAGCACCCCAGGTGGGGTTGCTCAGCCCCAGCATTTT.

The CDR3 DNA follows: TGTGCCAGCAGTTTTCCGGGACTAGCAGAGACCCAGTACTTC. Protein: CASSFPGLAETQYF. This chain uses TRBV12-3 or TRBV12-4 with TRBJ2-5; 9 nucleotides align to TRBD2. CDR3 length: 14 amino acids. V lost 3 bases, J lost 4 bases, and 3 bases stayed unmatched.

The chain carries TRBV6-5 and TRBJ1-5, with TRBD1 as a possible D gene (6 bases). V lost 5 bases to trimming and J lost 5 bases, with 13 bases between them. This CDR3 contains 14 residues. CDR1 is MNHEY and CDR2 is SVGAGI in the germline V gene. The CDR3 DNA follows: TGTGCCAGCAGTCACCGGACAGCCGATCAGCCCCAGCATTTT. This codes for CASSHRTADQPQHF.

The rearrangement links TRBV3-1 to TRBJ1-6; unclear D gene. Germline CDR1 and CDR2: LGHDT and YNNKEL (reference sequence). Trimming stripped 2 bases from V and 4 bases from J, with 15 bases between. The CDR3 is 17 residues long. For the CDR3, the DNA is TGTGCCAGCAGCCAACGCGGGGTGTCTCTGTATAATTCACCCCTCCACTTT. Encoded protein: CASSQRGVSLYNSPLHF. Variable domain in full (rest from reference TRBV3-1 and TRBJ1-6): DTAVSQTPKYLVTQMGNDKSIKCEQNLGHDTMYWYKQDSKKFLKIMFSYNNKELIINETVPNRFSPKSPDKAHLNLHINSLELGDSAVYFCASSQRGVSLYNSPLHFGNGTRLTVT.

This clonotype was counted between two and nine times. This chain connects TRBV28 to TRBJ2-1; TRBD2 agrees at 12 bases. The V segment lost 6 bases and the J segment 4 bases; nucleotides outside the gene matches: 1. This CDR3 is 14 amino acids long. Germline lookup yields CDR1 MDHEN and CDR2 SYDVKM. CDR3 sequence: CASRGLAGYNEQFF. The CDR3, as DNA: TGTGCCAGCAGGGGACTAGCGGGTTACAATGAGCAGTTCTTC.

This clonotype has ten or more counts. The gene calls are TRBV7-2 and TRBJ1-2; D call uncertain. Deletions cut 1 base from V and 4 bases from J, with 13 bases between. Germline CDR1 and CDR2: SGHTA and FQGNSA. This CDR3 comprises 15 residues. The CDR3 protein is CASSLGPGTIYGYTF. The CDR3 nucleotides read TGTGCCAGCAGCTTAGGTCCAGGAACTATCTATGGCTACACCTTC.

The chain has TRBV29-1 and TRBJ1-2; 8 positions match TRBD1. The CDR3 sequence is 14 residues long. Looked up from germline, CDR1 is SQVTM and CDR2 is ANQGSEA. V lost 5 bases and J lost 4; bases outside the gene matches: 9. CDR3 nucleotide sequence: TGCAGCGTTTGGACAGGGAGAAGAGTCTATGGCTACACCTTC. Its translation is CSVWTGRRVYGYTF.

The genes are TRBV7-3 and TRBJ2-4, with 7 bases fitting TRBD1. CDR1 and CDR2 (germline): SGHTA, FQGTGA. This CDR3 comprises 16 residues. After removal of 5 bases from V and 0 bases from J, the junction contained 7 bases not matched to a gene. DNA of the CDR3: TGTGCCAGCAGCGCCCGAGGGGGCTCAGCCAAAAACATTCAGTACTTC. The encoded protein is CASSARGGSAKNIQYF.

This clonotype was seen at least ten times. The J gene is TRBJ1-6, the V gene TRBV7-9, with D possibly TRBD1 on 5 matching bases. CDR1 is SEHNR and CDR2 is FQNEAQ in the germline V gene (reference sequence). There are 16 residues in the CDR3. Trimming took 5 bases from V and 5 from J, leaving 16 bases between them. The CDR3 loop is CASSPRDLSDNSPLHF. CDR3 nucleotide sequence: TGTGCCAGCAGCCCAAGGGACTTGTCCGATAATTCACCCCTCCACTTT. The full variable domain, its missing parts supplied by reference TRBV7-9 and TRBJ1-6, is DTGVSQNPRHKITKRGQNVTFRCDPISEHNRLYWYRQTLGQGPEFLTYFQNEAQLEKSRLLSDRFSAERPKGSFSTLEIQRTEQGDSAMYLCASSPRDLSDNSPLHFGNGTRLTVT.

The chain employs TRBV6-2 or TRBV6-3 and TRBJ2-2; 10 bases map to TRBD2. The V gene's germline CDR1 is MNHEY and CDR2 SVGEGT. The CDR3 loop spans 15 amino acids. V lost 7 bases, J lost 0 bases, and 2 bases stayed unmatched. The CDR3 sequence: CASNGLAANTGELFF. In DNA, the CDR3 is TGTGCCAGCAATGGACTAGCGGCGAACACCGGGGAGCTGTTTTTT.